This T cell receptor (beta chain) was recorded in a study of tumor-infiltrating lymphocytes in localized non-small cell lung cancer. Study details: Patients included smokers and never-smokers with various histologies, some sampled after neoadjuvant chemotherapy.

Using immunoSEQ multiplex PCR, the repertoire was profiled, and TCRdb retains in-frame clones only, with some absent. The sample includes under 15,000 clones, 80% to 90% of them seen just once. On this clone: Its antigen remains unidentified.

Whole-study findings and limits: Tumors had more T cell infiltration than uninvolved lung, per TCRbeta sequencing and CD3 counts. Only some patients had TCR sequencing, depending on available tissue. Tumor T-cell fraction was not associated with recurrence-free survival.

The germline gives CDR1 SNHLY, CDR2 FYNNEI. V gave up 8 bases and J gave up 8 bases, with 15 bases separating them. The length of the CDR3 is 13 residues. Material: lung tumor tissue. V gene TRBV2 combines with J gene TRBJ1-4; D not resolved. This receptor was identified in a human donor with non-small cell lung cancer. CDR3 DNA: TGTGCCAGCGGAAGGGTACTGAGGGAAAAACTGTTTTTT. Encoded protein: CASGRVLREKLFF. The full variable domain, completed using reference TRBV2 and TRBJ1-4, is EPEVTQTPSHQVTQMGQEVILRCVPISNHLYFYWYRQILGQKVEFLVSFYNNEISEKSEIFDDQFSVERPDGSNFTLKIRSTKLEDSAMYFCASGRVLREKLFFGSGTQLSVL.